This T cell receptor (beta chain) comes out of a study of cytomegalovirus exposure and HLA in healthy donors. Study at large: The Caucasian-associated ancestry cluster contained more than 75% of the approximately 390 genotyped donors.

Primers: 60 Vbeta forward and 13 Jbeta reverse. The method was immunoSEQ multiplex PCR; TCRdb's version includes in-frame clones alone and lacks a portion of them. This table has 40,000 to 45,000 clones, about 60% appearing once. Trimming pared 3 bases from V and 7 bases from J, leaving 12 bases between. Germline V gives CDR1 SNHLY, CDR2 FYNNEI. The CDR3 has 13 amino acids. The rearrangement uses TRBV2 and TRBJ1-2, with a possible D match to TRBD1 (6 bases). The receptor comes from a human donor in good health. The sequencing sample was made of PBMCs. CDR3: CASSESQGSGYTF. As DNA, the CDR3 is TGTGCCAGCAGTGAGTCACAGGGATCTGGCTACACCTTC.